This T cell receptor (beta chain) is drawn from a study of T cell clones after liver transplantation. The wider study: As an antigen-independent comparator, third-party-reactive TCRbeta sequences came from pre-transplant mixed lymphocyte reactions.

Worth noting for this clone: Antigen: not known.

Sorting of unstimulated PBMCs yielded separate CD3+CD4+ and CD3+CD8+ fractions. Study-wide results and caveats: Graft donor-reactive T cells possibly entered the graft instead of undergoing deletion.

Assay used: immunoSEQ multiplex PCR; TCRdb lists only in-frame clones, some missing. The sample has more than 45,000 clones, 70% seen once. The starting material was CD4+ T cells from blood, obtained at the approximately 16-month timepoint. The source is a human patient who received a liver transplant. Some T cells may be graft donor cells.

The CDR3 DNA sequence: TGTGCCAGCAGCTTCTCAGAATCCTGGAAAAGCAATAGGGTCGCCGGGGAGCTGTTTTTT. This sequence encodes CASSFSESWKSNRVAGELFF. The chain links TRBV7-8 to TRBJ2-2; D is unclear. V was cut by 3 bases and J by 6 bases, with 29 bases left in between. This CDR3 is 20 amino acids long. Germline assignment: CDR1 SGHVS and CDR2 FQNEAQ. The full variable domain, with the rest looked up from reference TRBV7-8 and TRBJ2-2, is GAGVSQSPRYKVAKRGQDVALRCDPISGHVSLFWYQQALGQGPEFLTYFQNEAQLDKSGLPSDRFFAERPEGSVSTLKIQRTQQEDSAVYLCASSFSESWKSNRVAGELFFGEGSRLTVL.